Each of the 17 T cell receptor beta chains below was sequenced from the same sample in a study of cytomegalovirus exposure and HLA in healthy donors. Here immunoSEQ multiplex PCR was the method, and the copy in TCRdb shows in-frame clones only, minus some. This table has some 150,000 clones, about 88% appearing once. Sequenced: PBMCs. The receptors originated from a man aged 18 to 29 in good health and CMV-seropositive.

This chain connects TRBV7-6 to TRBJ1-1; perhaps TRBD1 as D (5 bases). CDR1 SGHVS and CDR2 FNYEAQ come from the germline V gene. V lost 2 bases to trimming and J lost 1 base, with 8 bases between them. The CDR3 runs 14 residues. CDR3 coding DNA: TGTGCCAGCAGCTTAACAGGTTCGAACACTGAAGCTTTCTTT. Its translation is CASSLTGSNTEAFF. The full variable domain, with the rest looked up from reference TRBV7-6 and TRBJ1-1, is GAGVSQSPRYKVTKRGQDVALRCDPISGHVSLYWYRQALGQGPEFLTYFNYEAQQDKSGLPNDRFSAERPEGSISTLTIQRTEQRDSAMYRCASSLTGSNTEAFFGQGTRLTVV.

The chain links TRBV7-6 to TRBJ2-7; 7 bases agree with TRBD1. Germline V gives CDR1 SGHVS, CDR2 FNYEAQ. V trimming: 1 base; J trimming: 0 bases; junction bases outside the gene matches: 6. The CDR3 totals 16 residues. The CDR3 DNA is TGTGCCAGCAGCTTAGGGGGACAGTCCAGCTCCTACGAGCAGTACTTC. Encoded protein: CASSLGGQSSSYEQYF.

The gene calls are TRBV5-6 and TRBJ2-1, with 7 bases aligning to TRBD1. V was pared by 1 base and J by 1 base, with 2 bases of the junction left unmatched. This CDR3 is 15 amino acids long. CDR1 and CDR2 from the germline V gene are SGHDT and YYEEEE. The CDR3 sequence: CASSLMTGSYNEQFF. CDR3 DNA: TGTGCCAGCAGCTTGATGACAGGGTCCTACAATGAGCAGTTCTTC.

V is TRBV18 and J is TRBJ1-2; 10 bases agree with TRBD1. CDR1 is KGHSH and CDR2 is LQKENI in the germline V gene. V gave up 2 bases and J gave up 4 bases; unmatched junction bases: 7. CDR3 length: 16 amino acids. This chain's CDR3 is CASSPDGTGVLYGYTF. CDR3 coding DNA: TGTGCCAGCTCACCAGACGGGACAGGGGTTCTCTATGGCTACACCTTC.

The chain combines TRBV19 with TRBJ1-1; a weak D match, TRBD1 (6 bases). This CDR3 has 15 amino acids. Germline V lookup: CDR1 LNHDA, CDR2 SQIVND (reference sequence). V lost 5 bases and J 0 bases, leaving 13 bases between the germline ends. The CDR3 sequence: CASSHDQGMNTEAFF. The CDR3 nucleotides read TGTGCCAGTAGTCATGACCAGGGGATGAACACTGAAGCTTTCTTT.

V is TRBV29-1 and J is TRBJ2-3, with 8 nucleotides matching TRBD1. The V segment lost 8 bases and the J segment 3 bases; nucleotides outside the gene matches: 13. Germline V gene sequence: CDR1 SQVTM, CDR2 ANQGSEA. CDR3 length: 15 residues. The CDR3: CSTPAQGGRTDTQYF. The CDR3 DNA reads TGCAGCACACCGGCACAGGGGGGACGAACAGATACGCAGTATTTT.

The CDR3 reads CASSPRTSGSSTDTQYF. In nucleotides, the CDR3 is TGTGCCAGCTCACCACGGACTAGCGGGAGTAGCACAGATACGCAGTATTTT. V gene TRBV18 combines with J gene TRBJ2-3; 13 bases fit TRBD2. Germline values: CDR1 KGHSH, CDR2 LQKENI. The CDR3 sequence is 17 residues long. Germline trimming cut 1 base from V and 0 bases from J; bases unmatched to any gene: 1.

This chain connects TRBV6-6 to TRBJ2-3, with D uncertain. The germline CDR1 and CDR2 sequences are MNHNY and SVGAGI (reference sequence). CDR3 size: 12 residues. The V and J ends lost 6 bases and 5 bases respectively, with 9 bases between them. As DNA, the CDR3 is TGTGCCAGCAGCGTCAGTGTAGATACGCAGTATTTT. Translation gives CASSVSVDTQYF.

The J gene is TRBJ2-7, the V gene TRBV6-5; D gene ambiguous. V lost 2 bases, J lost 4 bases, and 18 bases lay in between. The CDR3 length is 16 residues. Germline V gene sequence: CDR1 MNHEY, CDR2 SVGAGI. CDR3 nucleotides: TGTGCCAGCAGTTACGTCTCCGGGTCAGCCAATTACGAGCAGTACTTC. This translates into CASSYVSGSANYEQYF.

V usage is TRBV1 and J usage is TRBJ1-6. TRBV1 is classified as a pseudogene. This CDR3 is built from 14 residues. CDR3 amino acids: CTTAGGGGFRPLHF. CDR3 DNA: TGCACCACTGCCGGTGGGGGGGGGTTCCGGCCCCTCCACTTT.

This clone was found once. The chain joins TRBV18 to TRBJ1-1; TRBD1 matches 7 bases. CDR1 and CDR2 from the germline V gene are KGHSH and LQKENI. The ends lost 3 bases at V and 1 base at J; junction bases unmatched: 8. The CDR3 spans 16 residues. CDR3 protein: CASSPSKGARNTEAFF. CDR3 in DNA: TGTGCCAGCTCACCGTCAAAGGGGGCGAGGAACACTGAAGCTTTCTTT.

V and J are TRBV19 and TRBJ1-5; the D gene is possibly TRBD1 (5 bases). The V and J ends lost 5 bases and 5 bases respectively, with 19 bases between them. The CDR3 loop spans 16 amino acids. Per the germline V gene, CDR1 is LNHDA and CDR2 is SQIVND (reference sequence). CDR3 sequence reads: CASSPGGLTEHQPQHF. In DNA, the CDR3 is TGTGCCAGTAGTCCGGGGGGACTCACCGAACATCAGCCCCAGCATTTT.

The J gene is TRBJ2-3, the V gene TRBV2, with TRBD1 as a possible D gene (6 bases). Looked up from germline, CDR1 is SNHLY and CDR2 is FYNNEI. This CDR3 spans 16 amino acids. V was trimmed by 5 bases and J by 0 bases, leaving 15 bases between them. The CDR3 loop is CASSHRDTFSTDTQYF. The DNA for the CDR3 is TGTGCCAGCAGTCACCGGGACACTTTTAGCACAGATACGCAGTATTTT.

The chain joins TRBV29-1 to TRBJ2-7, with D tentatively TRBD2 (7 bases). The CDR3 runs to 13 residues. Per germline, CDR1 SQVTM and CDR2 ANQGSEA. V lost 5 bases and J lost 6, with 17 bases in between. The CDR3 protein is CSVRGAGRGEQYF. The CDR3 nucleotides are TGCAGCGTTCGGGGGGCAGGGAGGGGCGAGCAGTACTTC.

The J gene is TRBJ2-1, the V gene TRBV27; the D gene is possibly TRBD2 (6 bases). V was trimmed by 7 bases and J by 4 bases, leaving 17 bases between them. The CDR3 runs 15 residues. Germline V CDR1 and CDR2: MNHEY, SMNVEV (reference sequence). The CDR3: CASTLGAAGYNEQFF. CDR3 in DNA: TGTGCCAGCACCTTGGGAGCGGCGGGATACAATGAGCAGTTCTTC.

There are a few counts of this clone. J is TRBJ1-6 and V is TRBV19; TRBD1 agrees at 7 bases. Trimming removed 7 bases from V and 5 bases from J; junction bases left unmatched: 2. CDR3 length: 13 residues. CDR1 and CDR2 (germline): LNHDA, SQIVND (reference sequence). In DNA form, the CDR3 reads TGTGCCAGTACGAGGGGGCATAATTCACCCCTCCACTTT. Its protein is CASTRGHNSPLHF.

The gene calls are TRBV6-1 and TRBJ2-7; possibly TRBD1 for D (6 bases). The V and J ends lost 6 bases and 3 bases respectively, with 12 bases between them. The CDR3 consists of 13 residues. Germline CDR1 and CDR2: MNHNS and SASEGT. In DNA form, the CDR3 reads TGTGCCAGCAGCCGGGACATGTACTACGAGCAGTACTTC. It codes for CASSRDMYYEQYF.